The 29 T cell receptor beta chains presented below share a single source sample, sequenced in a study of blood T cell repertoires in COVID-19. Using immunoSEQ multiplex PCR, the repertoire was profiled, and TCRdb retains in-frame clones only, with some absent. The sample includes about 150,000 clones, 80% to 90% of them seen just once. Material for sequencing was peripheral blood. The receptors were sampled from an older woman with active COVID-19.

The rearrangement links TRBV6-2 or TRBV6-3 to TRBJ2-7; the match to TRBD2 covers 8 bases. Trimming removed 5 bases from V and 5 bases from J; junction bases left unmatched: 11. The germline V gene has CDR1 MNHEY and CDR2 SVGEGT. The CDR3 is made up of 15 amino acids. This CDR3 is CASSGLAGLLNEQYF. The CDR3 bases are TGTGCCAGCAGTGGCCTAGCGGGCCTCCTTAACGAGCAGTACTTC.

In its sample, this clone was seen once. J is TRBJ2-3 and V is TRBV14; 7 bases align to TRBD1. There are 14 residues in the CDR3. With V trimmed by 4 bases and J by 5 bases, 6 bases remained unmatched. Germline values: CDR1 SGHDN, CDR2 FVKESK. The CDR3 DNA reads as TGTGCCAGCAGCCGCAGACAGGGAAGAGATACGCAGTATTTT. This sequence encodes CASSRRQGRDTQYF.

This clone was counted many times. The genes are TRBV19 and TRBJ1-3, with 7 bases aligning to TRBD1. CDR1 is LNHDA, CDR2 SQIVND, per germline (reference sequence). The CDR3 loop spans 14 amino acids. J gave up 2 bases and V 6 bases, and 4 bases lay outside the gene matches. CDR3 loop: CASRPTGAGNTIYF. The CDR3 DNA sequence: TGTGCCAGTAGACCCACAGGGGCTGGAAACACCATATATTTT.

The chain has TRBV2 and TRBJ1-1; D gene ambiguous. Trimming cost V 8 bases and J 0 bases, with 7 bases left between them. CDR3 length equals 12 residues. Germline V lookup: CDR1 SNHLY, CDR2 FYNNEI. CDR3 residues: CASVSLNTEAFF. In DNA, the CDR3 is TGTGCCAGCGTCTCCCTGAACACTGAAGCTTTCTTT.

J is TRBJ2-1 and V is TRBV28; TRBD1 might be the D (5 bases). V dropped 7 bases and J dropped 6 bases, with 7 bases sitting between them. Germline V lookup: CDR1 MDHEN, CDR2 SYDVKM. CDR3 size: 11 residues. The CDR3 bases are TGTGCCAGCACAGGGCTCAATGAGCAGTTCTTC. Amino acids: CASTGLNEQFF.

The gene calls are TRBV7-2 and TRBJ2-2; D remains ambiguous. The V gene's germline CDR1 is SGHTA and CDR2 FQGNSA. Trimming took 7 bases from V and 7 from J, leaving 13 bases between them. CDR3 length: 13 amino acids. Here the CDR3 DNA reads TGTGCCAGCACCCTTAGTCCTAGCGGGGAGCTGTTTTTT. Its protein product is CASTLSPSGELFF.

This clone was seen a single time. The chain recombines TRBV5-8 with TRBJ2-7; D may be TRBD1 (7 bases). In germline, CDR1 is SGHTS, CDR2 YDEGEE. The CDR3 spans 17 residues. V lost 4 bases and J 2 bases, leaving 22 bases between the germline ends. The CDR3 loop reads CASSAGQPSLIPYEQYF. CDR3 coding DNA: TGTGCCAGCAGCGCGGGACAGCCCTCGCTAATCCCCTACGAGCAGTACTTC.

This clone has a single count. CDR3: CASSSAGGLYNEQFF. The CDR3 DNA sequence: TGTGCCAGCAGCTCCGCGGGGGGGCTCTACAATGAGCAGTTCTTC. The chain joins TRBV9 to TRBJ2-1; 9 bases agree with TRBD2. Germline V gene data show CDR1 as SGDLS and CDR2 as YYNGEE. This CDR3 is 15 amino acids long. V dropped 4 bases and J dropped 3; count of bases not matched to a gene: 5.

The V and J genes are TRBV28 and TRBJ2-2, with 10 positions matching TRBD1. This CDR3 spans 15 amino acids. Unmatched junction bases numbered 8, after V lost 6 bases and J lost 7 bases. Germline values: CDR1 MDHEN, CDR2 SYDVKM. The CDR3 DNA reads TGTGCCAGCAGGCTTGGACAGGGGGTGAGCGGGGAGCTGTTTTTT. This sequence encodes CASRLGQGVSGELFF. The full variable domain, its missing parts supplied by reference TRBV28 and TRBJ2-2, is DVKVTQSSRYLVKRTGEKVFLECVQDMDHENMFWYRQDPGLGLRLIYFSYDVKMKEKGDIPEGYSVSREKKERFSLILESASTNQTSMYLCASRLGQGVSGELFFGEGSRLTVL.

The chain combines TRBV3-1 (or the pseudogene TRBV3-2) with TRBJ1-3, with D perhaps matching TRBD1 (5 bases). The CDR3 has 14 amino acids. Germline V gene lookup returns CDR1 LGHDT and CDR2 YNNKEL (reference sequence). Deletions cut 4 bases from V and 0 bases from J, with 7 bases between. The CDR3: CASSRQHSGNTIYF. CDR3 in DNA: TGTGCCAGCAGCCGACAGCACTCTGGAAACACCATATATTTT.

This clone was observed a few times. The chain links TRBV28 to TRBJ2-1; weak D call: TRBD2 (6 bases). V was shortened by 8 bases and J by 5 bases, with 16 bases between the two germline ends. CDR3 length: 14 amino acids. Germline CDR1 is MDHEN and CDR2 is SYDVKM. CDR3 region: CASAGGTLNNEQFF. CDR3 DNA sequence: TGTGCCAGCGCCGGTGGGACTCTAAACAATGAGCAGTTCTTC.

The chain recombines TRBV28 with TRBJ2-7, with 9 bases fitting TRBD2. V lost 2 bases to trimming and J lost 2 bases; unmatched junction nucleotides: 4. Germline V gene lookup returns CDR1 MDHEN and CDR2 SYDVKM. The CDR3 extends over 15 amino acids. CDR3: CASSLGLARTYEQYF. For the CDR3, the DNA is TGTGCCAGCAGTTTAGGACTAGCGAGGACCTACGAGCAGTACTTC.

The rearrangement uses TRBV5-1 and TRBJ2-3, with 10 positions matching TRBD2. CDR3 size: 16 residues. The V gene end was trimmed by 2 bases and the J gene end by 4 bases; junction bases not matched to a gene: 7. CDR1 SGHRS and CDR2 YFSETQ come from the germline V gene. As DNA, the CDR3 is TGCGCCAGCAGCTTTACTAGCGGGATACGGGCAGATACGCAGTATTTT. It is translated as CASSFTSGIRADTQYF.

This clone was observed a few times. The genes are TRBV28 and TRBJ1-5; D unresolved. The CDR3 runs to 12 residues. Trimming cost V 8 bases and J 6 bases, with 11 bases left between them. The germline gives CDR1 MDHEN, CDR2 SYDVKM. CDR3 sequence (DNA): TGTGCCAGCTTGTCTGGTAGTCAGCCCCAGCATTTT. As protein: CASLSGSQPQHF.

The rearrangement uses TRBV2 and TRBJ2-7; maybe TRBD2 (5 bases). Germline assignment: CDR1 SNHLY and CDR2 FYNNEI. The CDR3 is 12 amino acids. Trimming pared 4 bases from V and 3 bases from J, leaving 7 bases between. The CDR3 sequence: CASSVAGYEQYF. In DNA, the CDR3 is TGTGCCAGCAGTGTTGCGGGCTACGAGCAGTACTTC.

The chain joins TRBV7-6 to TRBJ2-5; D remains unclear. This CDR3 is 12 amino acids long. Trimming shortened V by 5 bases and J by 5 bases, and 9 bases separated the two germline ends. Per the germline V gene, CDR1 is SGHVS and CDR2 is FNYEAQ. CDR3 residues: CASSPPSETQYF. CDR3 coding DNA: TGTGCCAGCAGCCCCCCTTCGGAGACCCAGTACTTC.

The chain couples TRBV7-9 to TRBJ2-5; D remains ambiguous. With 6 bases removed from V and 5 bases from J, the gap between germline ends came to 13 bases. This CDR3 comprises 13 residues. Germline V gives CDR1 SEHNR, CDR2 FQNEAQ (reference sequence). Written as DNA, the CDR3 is TGTGCCAGCAGAGCACTCCCCGGGGAGACCCAGTACTTC. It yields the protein CASRALPGETQYF.

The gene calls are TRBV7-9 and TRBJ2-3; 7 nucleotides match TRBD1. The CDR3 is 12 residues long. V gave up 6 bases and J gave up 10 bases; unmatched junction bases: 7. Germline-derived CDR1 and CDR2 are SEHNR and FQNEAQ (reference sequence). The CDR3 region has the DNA TGTGCCAGCAGACGAGACAGGGTGGCGCAGTATTTT. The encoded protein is CASRRDRVAQYF.

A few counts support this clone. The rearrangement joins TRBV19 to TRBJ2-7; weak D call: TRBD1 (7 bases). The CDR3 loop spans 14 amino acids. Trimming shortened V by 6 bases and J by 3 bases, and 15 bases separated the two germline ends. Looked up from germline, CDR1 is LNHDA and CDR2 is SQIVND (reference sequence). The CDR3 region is CASRTTQGGYEQYF. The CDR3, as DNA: TGTGCCAGTAGGACTACCCAGGGGGGCTACGAGCAGTACTTC.

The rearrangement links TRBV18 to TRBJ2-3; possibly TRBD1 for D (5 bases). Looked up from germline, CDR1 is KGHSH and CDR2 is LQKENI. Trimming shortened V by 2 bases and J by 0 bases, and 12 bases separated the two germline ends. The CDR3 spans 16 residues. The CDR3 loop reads CASSPMTQASTDTQYF. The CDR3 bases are TGTGCCAGCTCACCAATGACACAGGCAAGCACAGATACGCAGTATTTT.

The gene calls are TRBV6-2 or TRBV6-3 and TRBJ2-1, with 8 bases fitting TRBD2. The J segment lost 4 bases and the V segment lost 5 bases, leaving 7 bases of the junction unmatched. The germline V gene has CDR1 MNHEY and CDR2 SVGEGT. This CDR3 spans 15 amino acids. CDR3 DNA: TGTGCCAGCAGTATAGCCGGGACTAGATACAATGAGCAGTTCTTC. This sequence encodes CASSIAGTRYNEQFF.

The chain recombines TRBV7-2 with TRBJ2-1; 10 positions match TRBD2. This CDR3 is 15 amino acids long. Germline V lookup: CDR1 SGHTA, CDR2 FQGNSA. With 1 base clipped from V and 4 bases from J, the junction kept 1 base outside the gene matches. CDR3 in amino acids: CASSLELAGYNEQFF. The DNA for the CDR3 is TGTGCCAGCAGCTTAGAACTAGCGGGGTACAATGAGCAGTTCTTC.

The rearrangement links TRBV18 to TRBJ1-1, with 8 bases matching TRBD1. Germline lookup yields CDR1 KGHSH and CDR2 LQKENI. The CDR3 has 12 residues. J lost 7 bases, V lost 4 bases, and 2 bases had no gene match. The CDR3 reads CASSQDRVEAFF. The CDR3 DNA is TGTGCCAGCTCACAGGACAGGGTTGAAGCTTTCTTT.

CDR3 protein: CASSEYLAGAKGAYGYTF. CDR3 DNA sequence: TGTGCCAGCAGTGAATATTTAGCAGGGGCGAAGGGGGCCTATGGCTACACCTTC. The chain has TRBV25-1 and TRBJ1-2; 7 bases map to TRBD1. Germline assignment: CDR1 MGHDK and CDR2 SYGVNS. The trim removed 0 bases at V and 4 bases at J, leaving 14 bases unmatched. The CDR3 has 18 amino acids.

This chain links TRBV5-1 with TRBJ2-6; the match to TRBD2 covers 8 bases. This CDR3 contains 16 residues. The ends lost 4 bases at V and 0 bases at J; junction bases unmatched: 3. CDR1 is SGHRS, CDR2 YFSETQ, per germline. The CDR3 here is CASSILAASGANVLTF. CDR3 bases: TGCGCCAGCAGCATACTAGCGGCCTCTGGGGCCAACGTCCTGACTTTC.

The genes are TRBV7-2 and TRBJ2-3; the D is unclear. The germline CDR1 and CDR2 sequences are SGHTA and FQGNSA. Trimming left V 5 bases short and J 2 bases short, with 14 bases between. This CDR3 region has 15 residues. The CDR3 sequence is CASSPQVRPTDTQYF. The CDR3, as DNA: TGTGCCAGCAGCCCCCAGGTTAGGCCCACAGATACGCAGTATTTT.

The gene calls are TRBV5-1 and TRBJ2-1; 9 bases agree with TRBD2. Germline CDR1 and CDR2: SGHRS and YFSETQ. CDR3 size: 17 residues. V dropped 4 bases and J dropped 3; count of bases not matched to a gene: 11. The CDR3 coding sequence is TGCGCCAGCAGCCCGGCCATAGCGGGAGATCTCTACAATGAGCAGTTCTTC. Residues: CASSPAIAGDLYNEQFF.

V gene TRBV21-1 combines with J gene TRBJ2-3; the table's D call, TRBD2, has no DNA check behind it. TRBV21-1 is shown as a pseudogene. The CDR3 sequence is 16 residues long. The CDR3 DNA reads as TGTGCCAGCAGCAAAGAGTTGGCTAGCGGAGGAGGGGCGCAGTATTTT. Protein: CASSKELASGGGAQYF.

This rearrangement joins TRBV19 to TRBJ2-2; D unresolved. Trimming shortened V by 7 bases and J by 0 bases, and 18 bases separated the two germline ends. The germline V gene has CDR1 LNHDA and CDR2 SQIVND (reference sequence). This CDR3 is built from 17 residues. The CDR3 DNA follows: TGTGCCAGTAAGGCTGGCGGTAGTTCTGCGAACACCGGGGAGCTGTTTTTT. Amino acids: CASKAGGSSANTGELFF.